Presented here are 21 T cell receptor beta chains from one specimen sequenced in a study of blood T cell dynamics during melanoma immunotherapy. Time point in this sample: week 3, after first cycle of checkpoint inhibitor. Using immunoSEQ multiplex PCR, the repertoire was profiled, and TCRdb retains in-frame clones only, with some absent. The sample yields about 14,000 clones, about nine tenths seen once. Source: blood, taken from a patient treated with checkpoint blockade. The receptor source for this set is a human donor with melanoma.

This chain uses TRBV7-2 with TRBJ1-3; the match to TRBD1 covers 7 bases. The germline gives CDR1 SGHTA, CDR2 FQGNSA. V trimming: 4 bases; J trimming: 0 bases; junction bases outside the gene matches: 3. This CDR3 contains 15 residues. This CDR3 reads CASSSRTGSGNTIYF. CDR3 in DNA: TGTGCCAGCAGCTCACGGACAGGCTCTGGAAACACCATATATTTT. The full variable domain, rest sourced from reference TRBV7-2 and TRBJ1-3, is GAGVSQSPSNKVTEKGKDVELRCDPISGHTALYWYRQSLGQGLEFLIYFQGNSAPDKSGLPSDRFSAERTGGSVSTLTIQRTQQEDSAVYLCASSSRTGSGNTIYFGEGSWLTVV.

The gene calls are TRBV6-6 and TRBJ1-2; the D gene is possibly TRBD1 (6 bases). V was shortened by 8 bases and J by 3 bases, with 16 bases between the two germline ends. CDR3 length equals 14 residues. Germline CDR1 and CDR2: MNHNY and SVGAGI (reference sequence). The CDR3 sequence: CASSRSGGHYGYTF. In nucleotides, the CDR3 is TGTGCCAGCTCCCGTTCGGGGGGCCACTATGGCTACACCTTC.

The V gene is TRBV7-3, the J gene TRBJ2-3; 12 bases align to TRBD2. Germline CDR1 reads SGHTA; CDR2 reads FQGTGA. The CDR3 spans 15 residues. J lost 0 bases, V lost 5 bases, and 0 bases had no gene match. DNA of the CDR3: TGTGCCAGCAGCGGGACTAGCGGGAGCACAGATACGCAGTATTTT. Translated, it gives CASSGTSGSTDTQYF.

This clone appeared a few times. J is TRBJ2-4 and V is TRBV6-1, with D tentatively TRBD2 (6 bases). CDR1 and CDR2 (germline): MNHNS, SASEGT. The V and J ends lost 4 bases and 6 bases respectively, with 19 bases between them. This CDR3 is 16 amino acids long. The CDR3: CASSASGKGGGNIQYF. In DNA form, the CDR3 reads TGTGCCAGCAGTGCCTCCGGGAAGGGAGGAGGAAACATTCAGTACTTC.

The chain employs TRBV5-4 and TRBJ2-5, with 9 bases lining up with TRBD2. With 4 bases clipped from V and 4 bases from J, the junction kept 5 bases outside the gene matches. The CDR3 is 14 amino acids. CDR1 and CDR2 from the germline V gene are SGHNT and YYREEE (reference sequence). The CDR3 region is CASSLRAGGETQYF. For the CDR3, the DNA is TGTGCCAGCAGCCTGAGAGCGGGAGGAGAGACCCAGTACTTC.

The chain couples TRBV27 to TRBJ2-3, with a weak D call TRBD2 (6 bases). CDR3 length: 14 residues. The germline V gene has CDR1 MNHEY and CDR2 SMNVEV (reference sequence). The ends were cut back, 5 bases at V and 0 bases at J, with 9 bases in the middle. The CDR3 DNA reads TGTGCCAGCAGTGACGGGACTAGCACAGATACGCAGTATTTT. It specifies CASSDGTSTDTQYF.

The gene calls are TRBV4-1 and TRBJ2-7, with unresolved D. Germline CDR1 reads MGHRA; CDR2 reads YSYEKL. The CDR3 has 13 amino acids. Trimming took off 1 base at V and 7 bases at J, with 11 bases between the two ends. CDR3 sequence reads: CASSQVVRHEQYF. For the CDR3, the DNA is TGCGCCAGCAGCCAAGTTGTGCGGCATGAGCAGTACTTC.

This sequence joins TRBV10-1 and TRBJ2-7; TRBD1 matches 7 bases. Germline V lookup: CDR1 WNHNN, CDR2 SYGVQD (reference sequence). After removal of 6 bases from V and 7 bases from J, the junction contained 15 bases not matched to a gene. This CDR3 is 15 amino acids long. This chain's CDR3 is CASRRGHGTVSEQYF. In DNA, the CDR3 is TGCGCCAGCAGAAGGGGGCATGGGACAGTGAGTGAGCAGTACTTC.

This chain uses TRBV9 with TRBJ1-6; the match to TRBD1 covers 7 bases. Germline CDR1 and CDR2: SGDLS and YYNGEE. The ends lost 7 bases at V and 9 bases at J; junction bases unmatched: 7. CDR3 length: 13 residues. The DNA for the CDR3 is TGTGCCAGCTCGACAGGGTCGGGTTCACCCCTCCACTTT. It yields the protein CASSTGSGSPLHF.

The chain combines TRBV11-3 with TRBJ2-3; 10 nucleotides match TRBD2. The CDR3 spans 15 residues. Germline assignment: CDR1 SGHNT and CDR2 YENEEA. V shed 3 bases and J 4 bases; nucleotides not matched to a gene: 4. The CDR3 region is CASSFQAGGSDTQYF. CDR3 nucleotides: TGTGCCAGCAGCTTTCAAGCGGGAGGGTCAGATACGCAGTATTTT.

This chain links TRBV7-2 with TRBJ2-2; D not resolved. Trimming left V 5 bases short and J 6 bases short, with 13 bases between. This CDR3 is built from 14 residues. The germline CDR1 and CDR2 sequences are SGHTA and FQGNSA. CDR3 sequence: CASSPQSGAGELFF. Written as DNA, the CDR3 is TGTGCCAGCAGCCCACAGTCCGGCGCCGGGGAGCTGTTTTTT.

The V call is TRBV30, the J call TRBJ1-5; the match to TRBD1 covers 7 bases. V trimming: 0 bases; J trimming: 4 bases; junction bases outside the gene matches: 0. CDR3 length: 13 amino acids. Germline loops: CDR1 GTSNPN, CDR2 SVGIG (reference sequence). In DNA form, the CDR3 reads TGTGCCTGGAGTGTACAGGGGAATCAGCCCCAGCATTTT. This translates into CAWSVQGNQPQHF.

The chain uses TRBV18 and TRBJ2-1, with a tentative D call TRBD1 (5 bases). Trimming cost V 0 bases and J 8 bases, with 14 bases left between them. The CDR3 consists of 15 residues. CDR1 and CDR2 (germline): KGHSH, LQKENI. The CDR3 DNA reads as TGTGCCAGCTCACCACCGATGGGGCAGGGCCATGAGCAGTTCTTC. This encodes CASSPPMGQGHEQFF. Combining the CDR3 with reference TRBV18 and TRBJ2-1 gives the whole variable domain NAGVMQNPRHLVRRRGQEARLRCSPMKGHSHVYWYRQLPEEGLKFMVYLQKENIIDESGMPKERFSAEFPKEGPSILRIQQVVRGDSAAYFCASSPPMGQGHEQFFGPGTRLTVL.

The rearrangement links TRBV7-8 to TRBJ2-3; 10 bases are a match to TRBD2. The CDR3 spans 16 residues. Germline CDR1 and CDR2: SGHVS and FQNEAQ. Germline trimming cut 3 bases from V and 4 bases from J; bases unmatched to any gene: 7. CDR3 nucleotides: TGTGCCAGCAGCTTTCTGGCTAGCGGGAGCGCAGATACGCAGTATTTT. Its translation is CASSFLASGSADTQYF.

The CDR3 DNA is TGTGCCACAAAGCAGGTGTTAGGTGAAGCTTTCTTT. Protein sequence: CATKQVLGEAFF. The chain combines TRBV28 with TRBJ1-1; D unresolved. Germline CDR1 MDHEN, CDR2 SYDVKM. This CDR3 is built from 12 residues. The V and J ends lost 10 bases and 7 bases respectively, with 16 bases between them.

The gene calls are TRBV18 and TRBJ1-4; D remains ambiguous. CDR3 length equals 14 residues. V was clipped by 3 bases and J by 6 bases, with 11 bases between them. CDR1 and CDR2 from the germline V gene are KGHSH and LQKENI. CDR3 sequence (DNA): TGTGCCAGCTCACCCGAACTTGCGGATGAAAAACTGTTTTTT. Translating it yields CASSPELADEKLFF.

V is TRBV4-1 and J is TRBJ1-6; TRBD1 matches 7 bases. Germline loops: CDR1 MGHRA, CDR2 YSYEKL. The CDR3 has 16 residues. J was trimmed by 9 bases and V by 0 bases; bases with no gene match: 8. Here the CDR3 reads CASSQDKGAGSSPLHF. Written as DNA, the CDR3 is TGCGCCAGCAGCCAAGATAAGGGGGCAGGGTCTTCACCCCTCCACTTT.

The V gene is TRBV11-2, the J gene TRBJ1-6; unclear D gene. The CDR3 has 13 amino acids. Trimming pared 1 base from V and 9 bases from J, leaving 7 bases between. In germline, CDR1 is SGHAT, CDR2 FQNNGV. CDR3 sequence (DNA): TGTGCCAGCAGCTTAGCCGGGTTTTCACCCCTCCACTTT. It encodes CASSLAGFSPLHF.

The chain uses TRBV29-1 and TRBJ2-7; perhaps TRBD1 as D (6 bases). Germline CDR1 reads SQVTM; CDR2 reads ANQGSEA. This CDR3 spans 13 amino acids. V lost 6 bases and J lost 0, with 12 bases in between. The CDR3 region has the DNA TGCAGCGTGACTCCGGACAGCTCCTACGAGCAGTACTTC. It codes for CSVTPDSSYEQYF.

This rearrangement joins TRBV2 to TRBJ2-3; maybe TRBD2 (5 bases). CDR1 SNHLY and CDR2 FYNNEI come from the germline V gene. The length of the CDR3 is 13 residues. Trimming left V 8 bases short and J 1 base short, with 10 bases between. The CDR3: CASGLRGTDTQYF. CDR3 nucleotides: TGTGCCAGCGGATTGAGGGGCACAGATACGCAGTATTTT. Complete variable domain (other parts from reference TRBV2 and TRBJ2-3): EPEVTQTPSHQVTQMGQEVILRCVPISNHLYFYWYRQILGQKVEFLVSFYNNEISEKSEIFDDQFSVERPDGSNFTLKIRSTKLEDSAMYFCASGLRGTDTQYFGPGTRLTVL.

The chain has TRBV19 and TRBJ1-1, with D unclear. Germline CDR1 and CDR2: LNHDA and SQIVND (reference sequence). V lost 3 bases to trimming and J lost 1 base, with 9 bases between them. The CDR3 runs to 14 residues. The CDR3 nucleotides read TGTGCCAGTAGTATCCCTACCGCGAACACTGAAGCTTTCTTT. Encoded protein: CASSIPTANTEAFF.